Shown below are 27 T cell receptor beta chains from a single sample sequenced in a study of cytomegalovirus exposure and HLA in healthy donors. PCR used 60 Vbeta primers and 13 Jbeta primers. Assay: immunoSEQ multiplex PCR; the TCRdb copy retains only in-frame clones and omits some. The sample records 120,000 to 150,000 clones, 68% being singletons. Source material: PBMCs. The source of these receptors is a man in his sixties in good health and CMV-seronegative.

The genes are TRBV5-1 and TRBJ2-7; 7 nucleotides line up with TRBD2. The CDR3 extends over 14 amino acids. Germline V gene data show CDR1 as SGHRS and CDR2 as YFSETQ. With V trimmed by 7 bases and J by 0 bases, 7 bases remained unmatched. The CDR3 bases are TGCGCCAGCGGGGGGGAGGGCCGCTCCTACGAGCAGTACTTC. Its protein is CASGGEGRSYEQYF.

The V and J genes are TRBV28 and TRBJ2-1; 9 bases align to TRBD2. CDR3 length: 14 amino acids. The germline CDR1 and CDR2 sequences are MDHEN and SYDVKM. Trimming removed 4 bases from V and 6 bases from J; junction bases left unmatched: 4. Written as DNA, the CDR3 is TGTGCCAGCAGTTGGCCTAGCGGGATCAATGAGCAGTTCTTC. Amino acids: CASSWPSGINEQFF.

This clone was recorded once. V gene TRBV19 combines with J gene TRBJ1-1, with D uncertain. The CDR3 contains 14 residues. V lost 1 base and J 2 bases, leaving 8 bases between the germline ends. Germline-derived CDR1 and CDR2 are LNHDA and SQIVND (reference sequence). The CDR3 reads CASSIGGRNTEAFF. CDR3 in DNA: TGTGCCAGTAGTATAGGAGGCAGAAACACTGAAGCTTTCTTT.

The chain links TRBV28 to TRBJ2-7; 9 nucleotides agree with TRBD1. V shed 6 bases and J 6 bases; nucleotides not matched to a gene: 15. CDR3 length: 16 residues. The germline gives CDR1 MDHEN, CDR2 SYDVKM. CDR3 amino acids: CASRLTGTGFFLEQYF. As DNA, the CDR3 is TGTGCCAGCAGACTCACCGGGACAGGGTTTTTTCTCGAGCAGTACTTC.

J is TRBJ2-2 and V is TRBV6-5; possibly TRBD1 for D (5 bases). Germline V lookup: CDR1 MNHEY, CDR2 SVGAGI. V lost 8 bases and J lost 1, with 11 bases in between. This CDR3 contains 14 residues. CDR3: CASSRQGNTGELFF. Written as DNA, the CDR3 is TGTGCCAGCTCCAGGCAGGGGAACACCGGGGAGCTGTTTTTT.

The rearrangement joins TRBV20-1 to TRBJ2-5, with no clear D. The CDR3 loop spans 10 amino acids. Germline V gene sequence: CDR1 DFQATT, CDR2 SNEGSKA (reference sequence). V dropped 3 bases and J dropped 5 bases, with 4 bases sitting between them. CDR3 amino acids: CSASSETQYF. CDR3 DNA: TGCAGTGCTAGTTCTGAGACCCAGTACTTC.

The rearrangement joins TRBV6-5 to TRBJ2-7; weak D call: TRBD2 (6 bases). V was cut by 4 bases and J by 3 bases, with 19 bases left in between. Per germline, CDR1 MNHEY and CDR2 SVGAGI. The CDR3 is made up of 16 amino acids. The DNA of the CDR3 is TGTGCCAGCAGTTTGGCTAGCGTGACCTCCAGCTACGAGCAGTACTTC. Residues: CASSLASVTSSYEQYF.

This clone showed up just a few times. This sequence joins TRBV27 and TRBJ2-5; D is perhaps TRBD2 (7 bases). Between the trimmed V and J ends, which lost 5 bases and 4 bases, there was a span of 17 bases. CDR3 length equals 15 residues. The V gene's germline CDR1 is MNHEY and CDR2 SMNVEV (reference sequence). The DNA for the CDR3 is TGTGCCAGCAGTGAAGGGGGGGGTTCTGGAGAGACCCAGTACTTC. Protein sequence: CASSEGGGSGETQYF.

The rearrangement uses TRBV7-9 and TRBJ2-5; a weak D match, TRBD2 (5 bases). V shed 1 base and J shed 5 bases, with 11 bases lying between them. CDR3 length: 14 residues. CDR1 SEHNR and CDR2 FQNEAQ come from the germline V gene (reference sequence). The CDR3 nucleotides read TGTGCCAGCAGCTTAGGAGGGTTCCTCGAGACCCAGTACTTC. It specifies CASSLGGFLETQYF.

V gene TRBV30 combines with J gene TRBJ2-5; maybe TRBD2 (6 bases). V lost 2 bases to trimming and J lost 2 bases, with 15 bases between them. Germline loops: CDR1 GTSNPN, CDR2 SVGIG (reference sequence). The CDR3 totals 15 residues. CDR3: CAWSTWAGRQETQYF. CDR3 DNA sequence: TGTGCCTGGAGTACTTGGGCGGGAAGGCAAGAGACCCAGTACTTC.

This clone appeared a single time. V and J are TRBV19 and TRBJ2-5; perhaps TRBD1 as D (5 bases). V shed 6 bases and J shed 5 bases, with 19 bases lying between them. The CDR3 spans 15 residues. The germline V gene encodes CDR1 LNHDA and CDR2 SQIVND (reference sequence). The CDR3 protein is CASRTGQGNAETQYF. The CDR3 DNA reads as TGTGCCAGTAGAACTGGTCAGGGAAATGCGGAGACCCAGTACTTC.

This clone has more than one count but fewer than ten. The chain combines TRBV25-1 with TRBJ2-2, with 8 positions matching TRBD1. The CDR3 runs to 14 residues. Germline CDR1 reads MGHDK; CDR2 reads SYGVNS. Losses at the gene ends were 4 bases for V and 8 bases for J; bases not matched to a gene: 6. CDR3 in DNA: TGTGCCAGCAGTGGGGTTCAGGGGGCTGGGGAGCTGTTTTTT. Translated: CASSGVQGAGELFF.

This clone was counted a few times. CDR3 nucleotide sequence: TGTGCCAGCAGCACTCCCGCCGGGGAGCTGTTTTTT. This gives the protein CASSTPAGELFF. V usage is TRBV7-2 and J usage is TRBJ2-2, with D hard to call. This CDR3 is built from 12 residues. V gave up 5 bases and J gave up 6 bases, with 7 bases separating them. The V gene's germline CDR1 is SGHTA and CDR2 FQGNSA. The full variable domain, in which reference TRBV7-2 and TRBJ2-2 provide the parts outside the CDR3, is GAGVSQSPSNKVTEKGKDVELRCDPISGHTALYWYRQSLGQGLEFLIYFQGNSAPDKSGLPSDRFSAERTGGSVSTLTIQRTQQEDSAVYLCASSTPAGELFFGEGSRLTVL.

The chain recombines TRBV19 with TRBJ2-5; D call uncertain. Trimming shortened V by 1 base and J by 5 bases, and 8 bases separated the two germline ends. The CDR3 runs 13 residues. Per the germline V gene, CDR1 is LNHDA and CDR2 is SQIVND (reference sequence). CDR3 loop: CASSIGYKETQYF. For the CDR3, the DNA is TGTGCCAGTAGTATAGGGTACAAGGAGACCCAGTACTTC.

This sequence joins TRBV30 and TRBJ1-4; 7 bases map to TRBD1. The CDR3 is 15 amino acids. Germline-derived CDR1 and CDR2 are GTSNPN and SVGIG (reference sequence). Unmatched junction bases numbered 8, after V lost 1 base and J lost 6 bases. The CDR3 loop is CAWSDRQGPYEKLFF. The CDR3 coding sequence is TGTGCCTGGAGTGACCGACAGGGACCATATGAAAAACTGTTTTTT.

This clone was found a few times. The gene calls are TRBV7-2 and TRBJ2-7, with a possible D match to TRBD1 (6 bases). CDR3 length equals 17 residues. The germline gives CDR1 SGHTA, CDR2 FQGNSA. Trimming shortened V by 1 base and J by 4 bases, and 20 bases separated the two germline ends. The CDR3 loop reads CASSLDGGLLISYEQYF. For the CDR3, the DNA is TGTGCCAGCAGCTTAGATGGGGGCCTCCTGATAAGTTACGAGCAGTACTTC.

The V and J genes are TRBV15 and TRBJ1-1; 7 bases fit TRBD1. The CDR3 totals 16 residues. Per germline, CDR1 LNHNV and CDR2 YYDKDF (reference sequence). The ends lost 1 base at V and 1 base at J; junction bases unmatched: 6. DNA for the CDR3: TGTGCCACCAGCAGAGGGTTTAGGGGGCAGAACACTGAAGCTTTCTTT. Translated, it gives CATSRGFRGQNTEAFF.

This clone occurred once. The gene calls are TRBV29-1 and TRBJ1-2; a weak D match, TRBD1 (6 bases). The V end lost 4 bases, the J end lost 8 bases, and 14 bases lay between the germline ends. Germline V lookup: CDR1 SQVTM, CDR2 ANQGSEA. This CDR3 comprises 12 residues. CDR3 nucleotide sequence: TGCAGCGTTGTAGGGGGAAGAGGCGGCTACACCTTC. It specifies CSVVGGRGGYTF.

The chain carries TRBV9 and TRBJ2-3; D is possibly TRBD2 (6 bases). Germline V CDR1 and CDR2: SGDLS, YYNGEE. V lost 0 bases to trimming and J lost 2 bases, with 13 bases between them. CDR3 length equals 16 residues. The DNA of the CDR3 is TGTGCCAGCAGCGTAGCGGTTAGCGGAGTCACAGATACGCAGTATTTT. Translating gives CASSVAVSGVTDTQYF.

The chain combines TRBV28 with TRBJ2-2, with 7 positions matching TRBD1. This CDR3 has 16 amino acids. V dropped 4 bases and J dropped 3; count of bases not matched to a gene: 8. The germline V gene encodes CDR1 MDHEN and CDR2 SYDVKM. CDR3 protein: CASSSPGQRYTGELFF. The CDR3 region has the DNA TGTGCCAGCAGTTCTCCGGGACAGAGATACACCGGGGAGCTGTTTTTT.

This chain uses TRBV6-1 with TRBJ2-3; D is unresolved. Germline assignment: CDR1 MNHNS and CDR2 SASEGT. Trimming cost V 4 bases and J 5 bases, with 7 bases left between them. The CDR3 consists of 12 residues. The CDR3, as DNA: TGTGCCAGCAGTGGTTTTCGAGATACGCAGTATTTT. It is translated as CASSGFRDTQYF.

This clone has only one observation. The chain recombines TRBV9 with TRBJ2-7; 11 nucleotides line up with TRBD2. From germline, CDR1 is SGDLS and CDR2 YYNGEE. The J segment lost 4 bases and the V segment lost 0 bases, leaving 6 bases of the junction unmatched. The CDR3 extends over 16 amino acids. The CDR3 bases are TGTGCCAGCAGCGTAGGGGCTAGCGGGGGGATTTACGAGCAGTACTTC. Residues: CASSVGASGGIYEQYF.

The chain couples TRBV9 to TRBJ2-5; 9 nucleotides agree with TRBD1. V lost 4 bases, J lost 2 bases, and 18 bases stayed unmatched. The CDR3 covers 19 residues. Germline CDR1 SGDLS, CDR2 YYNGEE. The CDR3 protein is CASSPKYLGQGNPQETQYF. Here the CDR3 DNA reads TGTGCCAGCAGCCCAAAATACTTAGGACAGGGGAATCCACAAGAGACCCAGTACTTC.

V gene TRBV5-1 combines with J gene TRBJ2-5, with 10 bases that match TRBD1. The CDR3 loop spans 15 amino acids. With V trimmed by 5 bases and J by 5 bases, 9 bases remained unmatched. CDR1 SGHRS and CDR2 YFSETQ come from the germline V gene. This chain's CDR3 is CASSYGQGVGETQYF. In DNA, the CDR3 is TGCGCCAGCAGTTACGGACAGGGGGTCGGGGAGACCCAGTACTTC. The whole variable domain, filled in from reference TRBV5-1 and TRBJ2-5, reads KAGVTQTPRYLIKTRGQQVTLSCSPISGHRSVSWYQQTPGQGLQFLFEYFSETQRNKGNFPGRFSGRQFSNSRSEMNVSTLELGDSALYLCASSYGQGVGETQYFGPGTRLLVL.

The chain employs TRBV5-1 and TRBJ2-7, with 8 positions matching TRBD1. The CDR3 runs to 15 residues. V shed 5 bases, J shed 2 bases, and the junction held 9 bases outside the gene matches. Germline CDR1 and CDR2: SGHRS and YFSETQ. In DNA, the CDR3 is TGCGCCAGCAGGGCAGGGGGCGATTCGCCCTACGAGCAGTACTTC. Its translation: CASRAGGDSPYEQYF.

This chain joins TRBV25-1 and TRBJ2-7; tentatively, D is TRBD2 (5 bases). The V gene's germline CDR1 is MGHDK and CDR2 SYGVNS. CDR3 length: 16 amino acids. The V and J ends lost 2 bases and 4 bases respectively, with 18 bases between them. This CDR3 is CASSESSGRGWYEQYF. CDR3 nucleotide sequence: TGTGCCAGCAGTGAAAGCAGCGGACGGGGTTGGTACGAGCAGTACTTC.

The chain's CDR3 is CASSEIGWGPETQYF. The CDR3 DNA reads TGTGCCAGCAGCGAAATAGGGTGGGGGCCAGAGACCCAGTACTTC. The rearrangement links TRBV9 to TRBJ2-5; a weak D match, TRBD1 (6 bases). The CDR3 is 15 residues long. V gave up 3 bases and J gave up 4 bases, with 16 bases separating them. CDR1 and CDR2 (germline): SGDLS, YYNGEE.